These 10 T cell receptor beta chains were sequenced from one sample in a study of Ad26.COV2.S vaccination and SARS-CoV-2 variants. The treatment denotes: roughly 18 received Ad26.COV2.S at low or high dose, single or two shots; about 5 received placebo; per-sample allocation not given. The samples were gathered on day 63 after the first injection of vaccine or placebo. Sequencing used immunoSEQ multiplex PCR; TCRdb keeps in-frame clones, though not all of them. The repertoire holds under 300,000 clones, with around 88% as singletons. Sequenced material: peripheral blood, taken in a trial of Ad26.COV2.S vaccine versus placebo. These receptors all stem from a person between 18 and 65 years old who received the Ad26.COV2.S COVID-19 vaccine or a placebo.

This clone was counted once. The rearrangement uses TRBV9 and TRBJ2-1; a weak D match, TRBD2 (6 bases). Germline values: CDR1 SGDLS, CDR2 YYNGEE. This CDR3 is built from 15 residues. V was trimmed by 2 bases and J by 6 bases, leaving 15 bases between them. CDR3 protein: CASSVETGTLNEQFF. DNA of the CDR3: TGTGCCAGCAGCGTTGAAACCGGGACTCTCAATGAGCAGTTCTTC.

The chain's CDR3 is CASSPTGTRTDTQYF. The CDR3 DNA sequence: TGTGCCAGCAGCCCGACCGGGACCCGTACAGATACGCAGTATTTT. This chain joins TRBV7-9 and TRBJ2-3, with D perhaps being TRBD1 or TRBD2 (5 bases each). Trimming stripped 5 bases from V and 3 bases from J, with 15 bases between. Germline CDR1 is SEHNR and CDR2 is FQNEAQ (reference sequence). The CDR3 length is 15 residues.

The J gene is TRBJ2-6, the V gene TRBV6-5, with D possibly being TRBD1 (6 bases). Trimming left V 5 bases short and J 1 base short, with 9 bases between. This CDR3 is built from 15 residues. CDR1 and CDR2 from the germline V gene are MNHEY and SVGAGI. As DNA, the CDR3 is TGTGCCAGCAGTCAAAGGGGGTCTGGGGCCAACGTCCTGACTTTC. Its protein is CASSQRGSGANVLTF.

This clone was seen once. The chain employs TRBV24-1 and TRBJ1-5; 7 bases line up with TRBD1. The V gene's germline CDR1 is KGHDR and CDR2 SFDVKD. The CDR3 is 13 residues long. The trim removed 5 bases at V and 6 bases at J, leaving 3 bases unmatched. The chain's CDR3 is CATSAGTAQPQHF. The DNA for the CDR3 is TGTGCCACCAGTGCGGGGACAGCTCAGCCCCAGCATTTT.

The chain combines TRBV6-5 with TRBJ2-7; 12 bases fit TRBD1. Looked up from germline, CDR1 is MNHEY and CDR2 is SVGAGI. The CDR3 spans 14 residues. Trimming removed 5 bases from V and 9 bases from J; junction bases left unmatched: 8. Written as DNA, the CDR3 is TGTGCCAGCAGTACAGGGACAGGGGGCGCGAGGCAGTACTTC. This sequence encodes CASSTGTGGARQYF.

The chain employs TRBV6-5 and TRBJ1-2, with TRBD1 matching over 10 bases. This CDR3 region has 15 residues. Germline V CDR1 and CDR2: MNHEY, SVGAGI. Trimming cost V 7 bases and J 2 bases; bases outside gene matches: 7. The CDR3 loop reads CASMEPGQGNYGYTF. The CDR3, as DNA: TGTGCCAGCATGGAACCGGGACAGGGGAACTATGGCTACACCTTC.

The chain is built from TRBV29-1 and TRBJ2-7, with D tentatively TRBD1 or TRBD2 (7 bases each). V shed 6 bases and J shed 4 bases, with 16 bases lying between them. The germline CDR1 and CDR2 sequences are SQVTM and ANQGSEA. The CDR3 has 13 amino acids. The CDR3 loop reads CSVLTGRGYEQYF. DNA for the CDR3: TGCAGCGTCCTGACAGGGCGGGGGTACGAGCAGTACTTC.

The sample holds one count of this clone. V gene TRBV19 combines with J gene TRBJ1-4; D call uncertain. The V end lost 5 bases, the J end lost 0 bases, and 16 bases lay between the germline ends. Germline V gene data show CDR1 as LNHDA and CDR2 as SQIVND (reference sequence). There are 17 residues in the CDR3. CDR3: CASSPDGKKSTNEKLFF. The CDR3 bases are TGTGCCAGTAGTCCTGACGGGAAAAAGTCAACTAATGAAAAACTGTTTTTT. The full variable domain, its missing parts supplied by reference TRBV19 and TRBJ1-4, is DGGITQSPKYLFRKEGQNVTLSCEQNLNHDAMYWYRQDPGQGLRLIYYSQIVNDFQKGDIAEGYSVSREKKESFPLTVTSAQKNPTAFYLCASSPDGKKSTNEKLFFGSGTQLSVL.

This clone was observed a few times. The V gene is TRBV6-5, the J gene TRBJ1-2, with a possible D match to TRBD1 (5 bases). Germline V gene lookup returns CDR1 MNHEY and CDR2 SVGAGI. The CDR3 runs to 12 residues. V was trimmed by 2 bases and J by 6 bases, leaving 7 bases between them. The CDR3 reads CASSYPGDGYTF. Written as DNA, the CDR3 is TGTGCCAGCAGTTACCCGGGGGATGGCTACACCTTC.

The rearrangement links TRBV5-1 to TRBJ2-7; TRBD1 matches at 9 bases. Germline V gene lookup returns CDR1 SGHRS and CDR2 YFSETQ. V lost 3 bases to trimming and J lost 3 bases; unmatched junction nucleotides: 19. The CDR3 contains 19 residues. CDR3 loop: CASSSSGTGFAPTIYEQYF. The CDR3 nucleotides read TGCGCCAGCAGCTCTTCCGGGACAGGGTTTGCTCCTACGATCTACGAGCAGTACTTC.